This TCR beta chain was observed in a study of cytomegalovirus exposure and HLA in healthy donors. Germline trimming cut 6 bases from V and 0 bases from J; bases unmatched to any gene: 8. This CDR3 region has 16 residues. Germline CDR1 MNHEY, CDR2 SMNVEV (reference sequence). Both 60 Vbeta primers and 13 Jbeta primers went into the PCR. Here immunoSEQ multiplex PCR was the method, and the copy in TCRdb shows in-frame clones only, minus some. The sample gives 150,000 to 200,000 clones, roughly 80% of which show up once; around 3.5% is in the top ten. The sequencing sample was made of PBMCs. The chain carries TRBV27 and TRBJ1-5; 7 bases line up with TRBD1. The sequence was obtained from a man aged 30 to 39 in good health and CMV-seropositive. This CDR3 reads CASSPLQGYSNQPQHF. The CDR3, as DNA: TGTGCCAGCAGCCCATTACAGGGGTATAGCAATCAGCCCCAGCATTTT.